These T cell receptor beta chains were read from a single sample in a study of post-analysis software for immune sequencing data. TCRdb used MiXCR to reprocess the PCR reads, holding one entry per CDR3 protein. In the table there are about 430,000 distinct CDR3 sequences, approximately 38% of which are singletons. The sequenced material came from blood. The origin of the receptors is a girl aged 2 to 10 with multiple sclerosis. The conserved cysteine and the conserved F or W are not part of the CDR3 here. Each record gives: clone size, J gene, V gene, CDR3 protein. Clone size, where shown, is once, few, many, or a class for clones that have expanded.

clone size: few
J gene: TRBJ2-3
V gene: TRBV20-1
CDR3 protein: SASSAGEGDTQY

clone size: few
J gene: TRBJ2-3
V gene: TRBV9
CDR3 protein: ASSPWDRRTDTQY

clone size: few
J gene: TRBJ2-5
V gene: TRBV28
CDR3 protein: ASSTSGTGFAQY

clone size: .
J gene: TRBJ2-1
V gene: TRBV5-1
CDR3 protein: AGRQRVSSYNEQF

clone size: .
J gene: TRBJ1-4
V gene: TRBV20-1
CDR3 protein: SARETGPEKLF

clone size: few
J gene: TRBJ2-1
V gene: TRBV7-9
CDR3 protein: ASSLEVSRYNEQF

clone size: once
J gene: TRBJ2-4
V gene: TRBV13
CDR3 protein: ASSYRQGETKNIQY

clone size: few
J gene: TRBJ1-2
V gene: TRBV29-1
CDR3 protein: SVVEGASGYT

clone size: .
J gene: TRBJ1-2
V gene: TRBV5-6
CDR3 protein: ASRLGAGYT

clone size: .
J gene: TRBJ2-2
V gene: TRBV20-1
CDR3 protein: SARDDRELF

clone size: .
J gene: TRBJ2-7
V gene: TRBV4-2
CDR3 protein: ASSLRLAGAREQY

clone size: .
J gene: TRBJ1-5
V gene: TRBV9
CDR3 protein: ASSPGGAYQPQH

clone size: few
J gene: TRBJ1-2
V gene: TRBV10-3
CDR3 protein: AISAGSYYGYT

clone size: .
J gene: TRBJ1-2
V gene: TRBV25-1
CDR3 protein: ASSDPGGADGYT

clone size: few
J gene: TRBJ2-3
V gene: TRBV5-5
CDR3 protein: ASSLIQGLSTDTQY

clone size: .
J gene: TRBJ2-1
V gene: TRBV24-1
CDR3 protein: TTKTGGWDNEQF

clone size: .
J gene: TRBJ2-3
V gene: TRBV7-2
CDR3 protein: ASSLVRPAGTTDTQY

clone size: .
J gene: TRBJ2-5
V gene: TRBV28
CDR3 protein: ASSSQTRRLETQY

clone size: .
J gene: TRBJ2-1
V gene: TRBV7-9
CDR3 protein: ASSLPGLAYEQF

clone size: few
J gene: TRBJ1-3
V gene: TRBV7-9
CDR3 protein: ASSLAQSRGARGNTIY

clone size: once
J gene: TRBJ1-2
V gene: TRBV16
CDR3 protein: ASSPNEWTEGYT

clone size: many
J gene: TRBJ2-7
V gene: TRBV29-1
CDR3 protein: SVGSISYEQY

clone size: few
J gene: TRBJ2-7
V gene: TRBV6-5
CDR3 protein: ASSPLAGPYEQY

clone size: .
J gene: TRBJ2-6
V gene: TRBV7-6
CDR3 protein: ASSSLDRGLGANVLT

clone size: .
J gene: TRBJ2-1
V gene: TRBV10-1
CDR3 protein: ASSPGQGANEQF

clone size: few
J gene: TRBJ1-2
V gene: TRBV4-2
CDR3 protein: ASGDNGYGYT

clone size: .
J gene: TRBJ2-3
V gene: TRBV28
CDR3 protein: ASSLRGFGDTQY

clone size: .
J gene: TRBJ2-1
V gene: TRBV28
CDR3 protein: ASSVTSGFKQF

clone size: .
J gene: TRBJ2-3
V gene: TRBV7-2
CDR3 protein: ASSLFGVADTQY

clone size: .
J gene: TRBJ1-5
V gene: TRBV4-2
CDR3 protein: ASSQEHPESNQPQH

clone size: .
J gene: TRBJ2-4
V gene: TRBV18
CDR3 protein: ASSPGRAKNIQY